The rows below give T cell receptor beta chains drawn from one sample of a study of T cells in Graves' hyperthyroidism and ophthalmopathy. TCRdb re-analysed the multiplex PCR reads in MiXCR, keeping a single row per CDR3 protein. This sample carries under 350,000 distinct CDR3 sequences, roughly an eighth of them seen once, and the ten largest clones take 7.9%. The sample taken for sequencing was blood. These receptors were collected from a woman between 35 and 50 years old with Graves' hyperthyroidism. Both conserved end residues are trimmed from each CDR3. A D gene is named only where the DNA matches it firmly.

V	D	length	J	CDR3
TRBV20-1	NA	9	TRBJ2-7	SARDTGEQY
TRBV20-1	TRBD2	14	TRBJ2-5	SARDPRGRASGTQY
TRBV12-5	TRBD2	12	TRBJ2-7	ASGSWTSSYEQY
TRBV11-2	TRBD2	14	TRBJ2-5	ASSLLASGLQETQY
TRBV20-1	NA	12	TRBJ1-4	SASGQTTNEKLF
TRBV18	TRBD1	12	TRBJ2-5	ASSSDRGEETQY
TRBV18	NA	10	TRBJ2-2	ASSPNAGELF
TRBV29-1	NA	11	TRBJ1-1	SVIGRANTEAF
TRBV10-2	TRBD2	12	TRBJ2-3	ATKPGLATDTQY
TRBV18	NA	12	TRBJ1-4	ASSTEGSNEKLF
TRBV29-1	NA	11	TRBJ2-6	SVSLTGANVLT
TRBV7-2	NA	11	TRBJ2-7	ASSTSLYYEQY
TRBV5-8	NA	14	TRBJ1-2	ASSFPASSPGYGYT
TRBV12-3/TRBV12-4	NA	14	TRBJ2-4	ASSPGTVVAKNIQY
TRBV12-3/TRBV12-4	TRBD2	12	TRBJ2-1	ASSPGLADNEQF
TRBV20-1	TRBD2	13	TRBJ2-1	SARYSGRGGNEQF
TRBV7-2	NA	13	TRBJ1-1	ASSFFSGSNTEAF
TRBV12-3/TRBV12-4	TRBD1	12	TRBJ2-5	ASSRQGLQETQY
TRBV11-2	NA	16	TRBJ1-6	ASITPTEAGLDNSPLH
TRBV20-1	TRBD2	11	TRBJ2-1	SARLADYHEQF
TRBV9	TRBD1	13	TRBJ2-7	ASSVGSLGQYEQY
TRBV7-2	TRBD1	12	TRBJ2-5	ASTEEGALETQY
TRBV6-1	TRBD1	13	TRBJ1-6	ASSTDRVGNSPLH